This T cell receptor (beta chain) is drawn from a study of blood T cell repertoires in COVID-19. Study background: Sites across the United States, Italy and Spain contributed samples from acute and convalescent COVID-19. From T cells, B-cell-depleted T cells, or PBMCs came the material, which was cDNA or gDNA.

This clone was picked up a small number of times. Original analysis: Cell counts per sample came from amplifying reference gene primers. Assay: immunoSEQ multiplex PCR; the TCRdb copy retains only in-frame clones and omits some. V and J calls and clone size are those listed in that table; D and trimming were worked out from the DNA. The sample carries around 310,000 clones, approximately 90% recorded once. The sample comprised peripheral blood. This clonotype originated in a woman aged 60-75 years with acute or convalescent COVID-19.

CDR3 sequence: CASSPDGNYGYTF. As DNA, the CDR3 is TGTGCCAGCTCACCAGACGGGAACTATGGCTACACCTTC. The V gene is TRBV18, the J gene TRBJ1-2; D gene uncertain. The CDR3 runs to 13 residues. Germline CDR1 is KGHSH and CDR2 is LQKENI. Trimming pared 2 bases from V and 2 bases from J, leaving 6 bases between.